These T cell receptor beta chains were read from a single sample in a study of identical twins. TCRdb passed the 5' RACE reads through MiXCR, listing each CDR3 protein once. The sample has 450,000 to 650,000 distinct CDR3 sequences; approximately 9.6% are singletons. These data were also reused for a study on yellow fever vaccine responses in identical twins.

Input material: PBMCs. These receptor sequences come from a woman aged 18-29 years in good health. Both conserved end residues are part of each CDR3. The order of the fields is J gene, clone size, D gene, V gene, CDR3 DNA, CDR3 protein. D genes are given only for firm matches. A row's size may be missing; if present it is once, few, many or a size class.

TRBJ2-2 many NA TRBV15 TGTGCCACCAGCAGAGATCTTGGTGGGAACGGGGAGCTGTTTTTT CATSRDLGGNGELFF
TRBJ2-1 NA TRBD1 TRBV5-6 TGTGCCAGCAGCCCACTGAACAGGGGGCGGTCCTACAATGAGCAGTTCTTC CASSPLNRGRSYNEQFF
TRBJ2-7 many NA TRBV2 TGTGCCAGCGGGCCTTCCTACGAGCAGTACTTC CASGPSYEQYF
TRBJ2-2 NA NA TRBV11-2 TGTGCCAGCAGCCTAGACCAACCGGGACTCCCTAGGGTCGGGGAGCTGTTTTTT CASSLDQPGLPRVGELFF
TRBJ1-5 few NA TRBV14 TGTGCCAGCAGCCAATCCCAGGGGAATCAGCCCCAGCATTTT CASSQSQGNQPQHF
TRBJ1-6 NA NA TRBV4-2 TGTGCCAGCAGCCAAAATCCCCTGGGGGCCGCCCTCCACTTT CASSQNPLGAALHF
TRBJ1-2 few NA TRBV7-9 TGTGCCAGCAGCCCTACGAACGCCGGGGGGTCCTATGGCTACACCTTC CASSPTNAGGSYGYTF
TRBJ2-2 many NA TRBV12-3/TRBV12-4 TGTGCCAGCAGTGCTCGACCCCTCGCAACCGGGGAGCTGTTTTTT CASSARPLATGELFF
TRBJ2-2 few NA TRBV12-3/TRBV12-4 TGTGCCAGCAGACATAACACATACACCGGGGAGCTGTTTTTT CASRHNTYTGELFF
TRBJ2-2 many NA TRBV27 TGTGCCAGCAGTCCCTCGCCAGGGGCCGGGGAGCTGTTTTTT CASSPSPGAGELFF
TRBJ2-3 NA NA TRBV5-1 TGCGCCAGCAGCTTGGTTCCCCACACAGATACGCAGTATTTT CASSLVPHTDTQYF
TRBJ2-2 few NA TRBV27 TGTGCCAGCAGTACGCCTTTTGGTCGAGGGAACACCGGGGAGCTGTTTTTT CASSTPFGRGNTGELFF
TRBJ2-6 NA NA TRBV12-3/TRBV12-4 TGTGCCAGCAGGGAAACGAACTCTGGGGCCAACGTCCTGACTTTC CASRETNSGANVLTF
TRBJ2-7 many NA TRBV12-3/TRBV12-4 TGTGCCAGCACATCGGACTTCTCTTACGAGCAGTACTTC CASTSDFSYEQYF
TRBJ2-3 few NA TRBV7-8 TGTGCCAGCAGCTTAGTTGGGGTGGTAACTAGCACAGATACGCAGTATTTT CASSLVGVVTSTDTQYF
TRBJ2-4 few TRBD1 TRBV7-2 TGTGCCAGCAGCTTAGCGCCCGGGGACAGCCCGAACATTCAGTACTTC CASSLAPGDSPNIQYF
TRBJ2-3 NA NA TRBV7-9 TGTGCCAGCAGCTTAGCCATAGGGGCTAGCACAGATACGCAGTATTTT CASSLAIGASTDTQYF
TRBJ2-3 few TRBD2 TRBV7-8 TGTGCCAGCAGCGATCCAGCGGGGTTAACAGATACGCAGTATTTT CASSDPAGLTDTQYF
TRBJ2-4 NA NA TRBV12-3/TRBV12-4 TGTGTCAGCAGTTCCGGACTAGGGGGGAACATTCAGTACTTC CVSSSGLGGNIQYF
TRBJ2-7 few TRBD1 TRBV5-1 TGCGCCAGCAGCTTGCAGGGGTCAGGGGCAGGGGGCTCCTACGAGCAGTACTTC CASSLQGSGAGGSYEQYF
TRBJ2-2 NA NA TRBV27 TGTGCCAGCAGCCAAGCTAGGACCGGGGAGCTGTTTTTT CASSQARTGELFF
TRBJ1-1 few TRBD1 TRBV7-9 TGTGCCAGCAGTGCCGACAGGGGCGGGACTGAAGCTTTCTTT CASSADRGGTEAFF
TRBJ2-5 many NA TRBV10-3 TGTGCCACCCACCGGGACTTCGGTCAGCAAGAGACCCAGTACTTC CATHRDFGQQETQYF
TRBJ1-1 many NA TRBV7-9 TGTGCCAGCAGCTTAGTTCAGGGGAGCACTGAAGCTTTCTTT CASSLVQGSTEAFF
TRBJ2-7 NA NA TRBV5-5 TGTGCCAGCAGCTTGCAGGTGACCGTAACCTACGAGCAGTACTTC CASSLQVTVTYEQYF
TRBJ2-4 NA NA TRBV9 TGTGCCAGCAGCGTCGAGGACAGCCCTTTAGCCAAAAACATTCAGTACTTC CASSVEDSPLAKNIQYF